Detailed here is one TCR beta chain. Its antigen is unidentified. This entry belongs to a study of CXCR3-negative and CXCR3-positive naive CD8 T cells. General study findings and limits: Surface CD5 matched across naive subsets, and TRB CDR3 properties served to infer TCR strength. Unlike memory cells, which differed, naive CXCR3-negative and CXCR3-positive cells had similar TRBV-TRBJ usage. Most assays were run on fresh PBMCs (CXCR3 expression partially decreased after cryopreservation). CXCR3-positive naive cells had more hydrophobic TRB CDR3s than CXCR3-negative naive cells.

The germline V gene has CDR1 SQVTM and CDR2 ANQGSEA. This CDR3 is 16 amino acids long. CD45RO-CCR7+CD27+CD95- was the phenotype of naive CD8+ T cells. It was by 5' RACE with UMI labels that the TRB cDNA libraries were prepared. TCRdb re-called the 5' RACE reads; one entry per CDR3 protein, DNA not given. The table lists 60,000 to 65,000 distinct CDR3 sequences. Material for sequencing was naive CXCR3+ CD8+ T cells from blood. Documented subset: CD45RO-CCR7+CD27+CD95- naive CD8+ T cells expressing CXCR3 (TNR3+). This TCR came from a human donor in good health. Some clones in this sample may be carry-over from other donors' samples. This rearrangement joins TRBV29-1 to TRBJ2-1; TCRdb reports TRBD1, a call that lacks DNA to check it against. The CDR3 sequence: CSVEDQKGWTYNEQFF.